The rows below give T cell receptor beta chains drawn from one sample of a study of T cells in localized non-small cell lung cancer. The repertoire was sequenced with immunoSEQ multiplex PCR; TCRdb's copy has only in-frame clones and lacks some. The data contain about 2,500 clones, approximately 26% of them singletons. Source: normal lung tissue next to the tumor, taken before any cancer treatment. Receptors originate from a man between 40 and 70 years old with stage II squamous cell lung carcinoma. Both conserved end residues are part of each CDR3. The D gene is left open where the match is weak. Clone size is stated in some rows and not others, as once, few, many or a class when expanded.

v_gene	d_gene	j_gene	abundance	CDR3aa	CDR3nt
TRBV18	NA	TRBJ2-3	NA	CASSPLGGANSDTQYF	TGTGCCAGCTCACCACTAGGCGGGGCGAATTCAGATACGCAGTATTTT
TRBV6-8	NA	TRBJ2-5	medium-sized	CASSGDQETQYF	TGTGCCAGCAGTGGGGACCAAGAGACCCAGTACTTC
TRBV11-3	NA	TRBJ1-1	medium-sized	CASSLGRSRDTEAFF	TGTGCCAGCAGCTTGGGCAGGTCCCGGGACACTGAAGCTTTCTTT
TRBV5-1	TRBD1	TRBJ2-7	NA	CASRGTGGERKQYF	TGCGCCAGCAGAGGGACAGGGGGCGAGAGAAAGCAGTACTTC
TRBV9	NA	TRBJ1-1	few	CASSSGQINTEAFF	TGTGCCAGCAGCTCAGGACAAATAAACACTGAAGCTTTCTTT
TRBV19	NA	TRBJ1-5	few	CASSYSNQPQHF	TGTGCCAGTAGTTATAGCAATCAGCCCCAGCATTTT
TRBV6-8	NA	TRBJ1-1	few	CASSLDRASTEAFF	TGTGCCAGCAGCCTTGACCGGGCAAGCACTGAAGCTTTCTTT
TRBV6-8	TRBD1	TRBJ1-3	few	CAIRGTDGNTIYF	TGTGCCATCCGGGGGACAGATGGAAACACCATATATTTT
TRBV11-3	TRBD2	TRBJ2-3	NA	CASSFGLAGGVDTQYF	TGTGCCAGCAGCTTCGGACTAGCGGGAGGTGTAGATACGCAGTATTTT
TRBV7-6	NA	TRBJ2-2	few	CASSFSGLNTGELFF	TGTGCCAGCAGCTTCTCGGGCCTGAACACCGGGGAGCTGTTTTTT
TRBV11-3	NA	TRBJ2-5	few	CASSGAGTERGETQYF	TGTGCCAGCAGCGGAGCCGGGACCGAAAGGGGAGAGACCCAGTACTTC